This TCR beta chain was found in a study of Ad26.COV2.S vaccination and SARS-CoV-2 variants. Study information: The donor belonged to the COV1001 Ad26.COV2.S trial arm.

V lost 3 bases, J lost 6 bases, and 9 bases stayed unmatched. Germline values: CDR1 LNHDA, CDR2 SQIVND (reference sequence). The length of the CDR3 is 15 residues. Profiling relied on immunoSEQ multiplex PCR, and the TCRdb table lists in-frame clones only, not all of them. The profile shows around 300,000 clones, about 89% of them singletons. Regarding treatment: about 20 received Ad26.COV2.S at low or high dose, single or two shots; several received placebo; per-sample allocation not given. Sampling happened 63 days after the first vaccine or placebo injection. This clonotype was sampled from a person between 18 and 60 years old who received the Ad26.COV2.S COVID-19 vaccine or a placebo. The genes are TRBV19 and TRBJ1-2, with 8 bases that match TRBD1. The starting material was peripheral blood, obtained in a trial of Ad26.COV2.S vaccine versus placebo. Here the CDR3 reads CASSIGDRGLDGYTF. The CDR3 region has the DNA TGTGCCAGTAGTATCGGAGACAGGGGACTGGATGGCTACACCTTC.